This passage covers 27 T cell receptor beta chains from one sample sequenced in a study of cytomegalovirus exposure and HLA in healthy donors. 13 Jbeta primers and 60 Vbeta primers were used for the PCR. TCRdb's copy holds only in-frame clones and misses some; the assay was immunoSEQ multiplex PCR. The repertoire holds some 200,000 clones, with 83% as singletons. The specimen was PBMCs. These receptor sequences come from a girl aged 10-17 years in good health and CMV-seronegative.

The J gene is TRBJ1-2, the V gene TRBV15; D is uncertain. The germline V gene has CDR1 LNHNV and CDR2 YYDKDF (reference sequence). V was pared by 3 bases and J by 8 bases, with 19 bases between. The CDR3 loop spans 15 amino acids. Here the CDR3 reads CATSRGLQTMEGYTF. In DNA form, the CDR3 reads TGTGCCACCAGCAGGGGCTTACAGACTATGGAGGGCTACACCTTC.

The genes are TRBV5-1 and TRBJ2-3, with 9 nucleotides matching TRBD2. CDR3 size: 16 residues. Germline V gene sequence: CDR1 SGHRS, CDR2 YFSETQ. J gave up 5 bases and V 0 bases, and 7 bases lay outside the gene matches. CDR3 bases: TGCGCCAGCAGCTTGGCCCCTAGCGGGACGGGAGATACGCAGTATTTT. This encodes CASSLAPSGTGDTQYF. Complete variable domain (other parts from reference TRBV5-1 and TRBJ2-3): KAGVTQTPRYLIKTRGQQVTLSCSPISGHRSVSWYQQTPGQGLQFLFEYFSETQRNKGNFPGRFSGRQFSNSRSEMNVSTLELGDSALYLCASSLAPSGTGDTQYFGPGTRLTVL.

This clone has a handful of counts. This chain links TRBV4-3 with TRBJ1-4, with TRBD1 identical over 8 bases. The CDR3 extends over 16 amino acids. The germline CDR1 and CDR2 sequences are LGHNA and YSLEER. Germline trimming cut 1 base from V and 7 bases from J; bases unmatched to any gene: 8. The CDR3 sequence: CASSQGPRGLGEKLFF. CDR3 DNA sequence: TGCGCCAGCAGCCAAGGCCCCAGGGGGCTCGGTGAAAAACTGTTTTTT.

Of note for this clone: The sample holds other DNA sequences that translate to the same CDR3. The genes are TRBV6-5 and TRBJ2-1, with TRBD1 matching 7 bases. Germline loops: CDR1 MNHEY, CDR2 SVGAGI. The trim removed 4 bases at V and 5 bases at J, leaving 2 bases unmatched. The CDR3 has 13 residues. CDR3 protein: CASSSGQDNEQFF. Written as DNA, the CDR3 is TGTGCCAGCAGTTCAGGACAGGACAATGAGCAGTTCTTC.

The CDR3 DNA is TGCGCCAGCAGCTTGTTGGCAGGTGGTCCGACGATCTACGAGCAGTACTTC. It specifies CASSLLAGGPTIYEQYF. The rearrangement uses TRBV5-1 and TRBJ2-7; no definite D call. V was shortened by 1 base and J by 3 bases, with 20 bases between the two germline ends. From germline, CDR1 is SGHRS and CDR2 YFSETQ. The CDR3 has 17 residues.

A word on this clone: The same CDR3 is also encoded by other DNA sequences in this sample. V usage is TRBV7-2 and J usage is TRBJ1-3; 8 bases are shared with TRBD1. The CDR3 extends over 16 amino acids. The junction had 5 bases not matched to a gene; V was cut back by 4 bases and J by 0 bases. The V gene's germline CDR1 is SGHTA and CDR2 FQGNSA. This CDR3 reads CASSWGQANSGNTIYF. CDR3 nucleotides: TGTGCCAGCAGCTGGGGACAGGCCAACTCTGGAAACACCATATATTTT.

The chain employs TRBV5-1 and TRBJ2-5; 7 nucleotides agree with TRBD2. The CDR3 extends over 16 amino acids. Looked up from germline, CDR1 is SGHRS and CDR2 is YFSETQ. The ends lost 0 bases at V and 9 bases at J; junction bases unmatched: 14. This CDR3 is CASSLGGSIRSEAQYF. CDR3 DNA: TGCGCCAGCAGCTTGGGCGGGAGTATCCGATCTGAGGCCCAGTACTTC.

The V and J genes are TRBV18 and TRBJ1-2, with a possible D match to TRBD1 (6 bases). CDR1 is KGHSH, CDR2 LQKENI, per germline. This CDR3 region has 17 residues. The V end lost 4 bases, the J end lost 0 bases, and 18 bases lay between the germline ends. This CDR3 reads CASSLNRVLQTNYGYTF. The CDR3 DNA follows: TGTGCCAGCTCACTCAACAGGGTCCTCCAAACTAACTATGGCTACACCTTC.

The V call is TRBV13, the J call TRBJ1-2; TRBD1 aligns across 7 bases. The V gene end was trimmed by 2 bases and the J gene end by 0 bases; junction bases not matched to a gene: 15. The length of the CDR3 is 19 residues. CDR1 and CDR2 (germline): PRHDT, FYEKMQ (reference sequence). The CDR3 nucleotides are TGTGCCAGCAGCTTATTTGGGGTGGGACAGTTAACAGCTAACTATGGCTACACCTTC. Encoded protein: CASSLFGVGQLTANYGYTF. Combining the CDR3 with reference TRBV13 and TRBJ1-2 gives the whole variable domain AAGVIQSPRHLIKEKRETATLKCYPIPRHDTVYWYQQGPGQDPQFLISFYEKMQSDKGSIPDRFSAQQFSDYHSELNMSSLELGDSALYFCASSLFGVGQLTANYGYTFGSGTRLTVV.

This clone was detected only a few times. This chain joins TRBV5-4 and TRBJ1-2, with TRBD1 matching over 8 bases. With 1 base clipped from V and 6 bases from J, the junction kept 2 bases outside the gene matches. This CDR3 contains 13 residues. CDR1 SGHNT and CDR2 YYREEE come from the germline V gene (reference sequence). CDR3 sequence: CASSLTGGNGYTF. The CDR3 DNA is TGTGCCAGCAGCTTGACAGGGGGTAATGGCTACACCTTC.

As regards this clone: One end of the junction does not line up with germline, which may come from a read error. Other DNA sequences in this specimen translate into the identical CDR3. V and J are TRBV7-2 and TRBJ2-5, with 11 bases identical to TRBD2. Germline CDR1 and CDR2: SGHTA and FQGNSA. The CDR3 has 14 residues. Here the CDR3 DNA reads TGTGCCAGCAGCCTAGCGGGGGGAGGAGAGACCCAGTACTTC. Translation: CASSLAGGGETQYF.

V usage is TRBV6-5 and J usage is TRBJ2-7, with D maybe TRBD1 (6 bases). The CDR3 extends over 14 amino acids. Germline lookup yields CDR1 MNHEY and CDR2 SVGAGI. Between the trimmed V and J ends, which lost 4 bases and 4 bases, there was a span of 14 bases. The CDR3 reads CASSFSGTKYEQYF. CDR3 in DNA: TGTGCCAGCAGTTTCTCCGGGACAAAGTACGAGCAGTACTTC.

This clone was recorded once. This chain joins TRBV19 and TRBJ1-1; D is unresolved. The V gene lost 2 bases and the J gene lost 4 bases, with 11 bases spanning the gap. The V gene's germline CDR1 is LNHDA and CDR2 SQIVND (reference sequence). This CDR3 comprises 14 residues. The CDR3 sequence is CASSITGWPTEAFF. The CDR3 region has the DNA TGTGCCAGTAGTATAACGGGGTGGCCCACTGAAGCTTTCTTT.

The V gene is TRBV18, the J gene TRBJ2-7; 8 bases align to TRBD2. This CDR3 has 15 amino acids. In germline, CDR1 is KGHSH, CDR2 LQKENI. Unmatched junction bases numbered 6, after V lost 2 bases and J lost 3 bases. The CDR3 reads CASSPTLAEGYEQYF. The CDR3 coding sequence is TGTGCCAGCTCACCAACACTAGCGGAGGGCTACGAGCAGTACTTC.

The J gene is TRBJ2-7, the V gene TRBV6-5; D may be TRBD1 (5 bases). CDR1 is MNHEY, CDR2 SVGAGI, per germline. This CDR3 comprises 13 residues. V dropped 6 bases and J dropped 3 bases, with 12 bases sitting between them. CDR3 nucleotides: TGTGCCAGCAGCCTAACAGGAGTCTACGAGCAGTACTTC. Translated, it gives CASSLTGVYEQYF.

This chain uses TRBV7-9 with TRBJ2-3; 10 bases are a match to TRBD2. With V trimmed by 8 bases and J by 1 base, 15 bases remained unmatched. Germline V lookup: CDR1 SEHNR, CDR2 FQNEAQ (reference sequence). The CDR3 runs 18 residues. Written as DNA, the CDR3 is TGTGCCAGCGCCCGAGGGCTAGCGGGGGCCGACGGCACAGATACGCAGTATTTT. Its protein is CASARGLAGADGTDTQYF.

The chain links TRBV30 to TRBJ1-3, with a tentative D call TRBD1 (6 bases). Germline CDR1 reads GTSNPN; CDR2 reads SVGIG (reference sequence). The CDR3 sequence is 15 residues long. Trimming cost V 3 bases and J 0 bases, with 12 bases left between them. The CDR3, as DNA: TGTGCCTGGAGGACAGGACCCCCCTCTGGAAACACCATATATTTT. It specifies CAWRTGPPSGNTIYF.

V usage is TRBV29-1 and J usage is TRBJ1-4; D gene ambiguous. In germline, CDR1 is SQVTM, CDR2 ANQGSEA. The CDR3 runs 16 residues. Trimming stripped 2 bases from V and 4 bases from J, with 17 bases between. The CDR3 DNA follows: TGCAGCGTTGAATATCTGTCGGGTGTGGGTAATGAAAAACTGTTTTTT. Translating gives CSVEYLSGVGNEKLFF.

This sequence joins TRBV19 and TRBJ2-7; D is undetermined. The CDR3 totals 14 residues. Trimming took off 3 bases at V and 0 bases at J, with 9 bases between the two ends. Germline CDR1 is LNHDA and CDR2 is SQIVND (reference sequence). The CDR3 bases are TGTGCCAGTAGTATGCAGGTCAGCTCCTACGAGCAGTACTTC. This sequence encodes CASSMQVSSYEQYF. Full variable domain (missing parts from reference TRBV19 and TRBJ2-7): DGGITQSPKYLFRKEGQNVTLSCEQNLNHDAMYWYRQDPGQGLRLIYYSQIVNDFQKGDIAEGYSVSREKKESFPLTVTSAQKNPTAFYLCASSMQVSSYEQYFGPGTRLTVT.

The sample holds one count of this clone. This chain joins TRBV30 and TRBJ1-1; the D gene is possibly TRBD1 (6 bases). This CDR3 has 14 amino acids. The V gene lost 2 bases and the J gene lost 1 base, with 11 bases spanning the gap. The germline CDR1 and CDR2 sequences are GTSNPN and SVGIG (reference sequence). CDR3: CAWSIGGGNTEAFF. As DNA, the CDR3 is TGTGCCTGGAGTATAGGGGGGGGGAACACTGAAGCTTTCTTT.

This rearrangement joins TRBV5-4 to TRBJ2-7, with 11 bases matching TRBD2. The junction had 7 bases not matched to a gene; V was cut back by 4 bases and J by 4 bases. The germline CDR1 and CDR2 sequences are SGHNT and YYREEE (reference sequence). CDR3 length: 15 amino acids. CDR3 nucleotides: TGTGCCAGCAGCCCATCCTCTAGCGGGAGGTACGAGCAGTACTTC. The encoded protein is CASSPSSSGRYEQYF.

The chain recombines TRBV9 with TRBJ2-2; 7 bases align to TRBD2. CDR1 is SGDLS, CDR2 YYNGEE, per germline. V lost 0 bases to trimming and J lost 0 bases; unmatched junction nucleotides: 2. The CDR3 consists of 16 residues. CDR3 sequence: CASSVEAGANTGELFF. As DNA, the CDR3 is TGTGCCAGCAGCGTAGAGGCGGGAGCGAACACCGGGGAGCTGTTTTTT.

The V call is TRBV6-5, the J call TRBJ1-2; the D gene is possibly TRBD1 (5 bases). The CDR3 runs 12 residues. Germline assignment: CDR1 MNHEY and CDR2 SVGAGI. The germline V and J ends were trimmed by 2 bases and 7 bases, with 8 bases remaining between them. CDR3 residues: CASSYLGGGYTF. The CDR3 DNA reads TGTGCCAGCAGTTACCTCGGGGGTGGCTACACCTTC.

The chain recombines TRBV19 with TRBJ1-2; 9 bases line up with TRBD1. CDR3 length: 13 residues. The V and J ends lost 3 bases and 11 bases, in that order; junction bases with no gene match: 7. Germline-derived CDR1 and CDR2 are LNHDA and SQIVND (reference sequence). This CDR3 reads CASSIGTGYPYTF. The CDR3 DNA is TGTGCCAGTAGTATTGGGACAGGGTACCCATACACCTTC.

The rearrangement uses TRBV7-9 and TRBJ2-1, with 7 bases that match TRBD2. Trimming at V came to 8 bases and at J to 6 bases, leaving 4 bases not matched to a gene. The germline gives CDR1 SEHNR, CDR2 FQNEAQ (reference sequence). The CDR3 runs to 12 residues. The CDR3 DNA sequence: TGTGCCAGCGGGGAGGGGACCAATGAGCAGTTCTTC. Translation gives CASGEGTNEQFF.

V and J are TRBV7-8 and TRBJ2-7; TRBD1 is a possible D gene (6 bases). Germline V lookup: CDR1 SGHVS, CDR2 FQNEAQ. The CDR3 spans 14 residues. V was pared by 6 bases and J by 2 bases, with 14 bases between. CDR3 residues: CASSTRTAPYEQYF. In DNA form, the CDR3 reads TGTGCCAGCAGTACCCGGACAGCTCCCTACGAGCAGTACTTC.

This chain uses TRBV7-8 with TRBJ2-1; 12 nucleotides agree with TRBD2. This CDR3 region has 16 residues. Germline V gene sequence: CDR1 SGHVS, CDR2 FQNEAQ. V was pared by 4 bases and J by 7 bases, with 8 bases of the junction left unmatched. The CDR3 region is CASSSGLAGLGNEQFF. In DNA form, the CDR3 reads TGTGCCAGCAGCTCAGGACTAGCGGGGTTAGGGAATGAGCAGTTCTTC.